This is a list of T cell receptor beta chains from one sample in a study of molecular identifiers for immune sequencing clone quantification. TCRdb re-called the PCR reads with MiXCR, one entry per CDR3 protein. The sample lists approximately 100,000 distinct CDR3 sequences; roughly a third were seen once. The sequencing sample was made of naive CD8+ T cells from blood, with Jurkat cell RNA spiked in. Receptor source: a human donor in good health. Some libraries in this study had Jurkat cell RNA spiked in. CDR3s include the opening cysteine and the closing phenylalanine or tryptophan. Fields, in order: V gene, D gene, CDR3 protein. D genes are given only for firm matches.

TRBV7-9 | - | CASSSSPRGSDQPQHF
TRBV4-3 | - | CASSQVLYQETQYF
TRBV28 | - | CASSSSSGTFQETQYF
TRBV21-1 | - | CAINPKSEGQGVTGANVLTF
TRBV25-1 | - | CASSKVSGANVLTF
TRBV27 | - | CASSNLTGKYTGERFF
TRBV29-1 | - | CSVLDPDVSTDTQYF
TRBV4-2 | - | CASSQDGRGADEQYF
TRBV7-6 | - | CASSLAELDTQYF
TRBV12-3/TRBV12-4 | - | CASSLGAIEQYF
TRBV27 | - | CASSLWPGNTIYF
TRBV9 | - | CASSVDVSLLNTEAFF
TRBV27 | TRBD1 | CASRGTGWTDTQYF
TRBV20-1 | TRBD2 | CSVTVGTSGRLDEQFF
TRBV15 | - | CATSRDQGGAGTGELFF
TRBV28 | TRBD1 | CASSLHRQGYEQYF
TRBV3-1 | - | CASSQGGLMDTEAFF
TRBV24-1 | - | CATSSDSGLLGYEQFF
TRBV29-1 | - | CSVEVRQEAETLYF
TRBV13 | - | CASSLGGKTQYF
TRBV7-6 | TRBD2 | CASSLSRTSENSYNEQFF
TRBV5-1 | - | CASSLAQSYGYTF
TRBV6-2/TRBV6-3 | - | CASSYGIYEQYF
TRBV23-1 | TRBD1 | CASGPGQGTPYEQYF
TRBV7-9 | TRBD2 | CAGGSSGQTYEQYF
TRBV6-5 | - | CASSYGESSYEQYF
TRBV28 | - | CASRLPDSRYGYTF
TRBV27 | - | CASSYRGRNEQFF
TRBV5-1 | - | CASTYFVGDTQYF
TRBV27 | - | CASSLFWGAQGEQYF
TRBV4-2 | - | CASSQDVDPGVDTQYF
TRBV20-1 | - | CSARDRSSTQYF
TRBV27 | - | CASSYHKNTGELFF
TRBV5-1 | - | CASCERLPGQETQYF
TRBV7-9 | TRBD1 | CASSFLLTGQGYRRYF
TRBV12-3/TRBV12-4 | TRBD2 | CASSSSSGRDLDTQYF
TRBV7-6 | TRBD2 | CASSLVAGGWTDTQYF
TRBV3-1 | TRBD2 | CASSQDYLAGPHKETQYF
TRBV7-9 | TRBD2 | CASSLALAGVTDTQYF
TRBV3-1 | TRBD1 | CASSLGQGAYEQYF
TRBV6-6 | - | CASSHLGARFQPQHF
TRBV7-6 | - | CASSLKVNVGYGFEKLYF
TRBV6-5 | TRBD1 | CASSPVTGTANYGYTF